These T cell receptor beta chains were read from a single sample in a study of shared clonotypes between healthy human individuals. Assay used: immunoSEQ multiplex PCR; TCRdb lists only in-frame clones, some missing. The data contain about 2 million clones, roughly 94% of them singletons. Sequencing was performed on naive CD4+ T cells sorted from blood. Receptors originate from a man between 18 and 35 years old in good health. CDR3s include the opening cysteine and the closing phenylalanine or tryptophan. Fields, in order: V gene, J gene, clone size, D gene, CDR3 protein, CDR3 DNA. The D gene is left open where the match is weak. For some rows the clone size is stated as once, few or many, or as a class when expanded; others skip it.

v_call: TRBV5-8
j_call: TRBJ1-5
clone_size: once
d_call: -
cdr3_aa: CASSLSQPQHF
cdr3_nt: TGTGCCAGCAGCTTGTCCCAGCCCCAGCATTTT

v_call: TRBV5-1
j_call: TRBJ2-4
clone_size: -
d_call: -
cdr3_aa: CASSLGQGVAKNIQYF
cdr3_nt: TGCGCCAGCAGCTTGGGGCAGGGAGTTGCCAAAAACATTCAGTACTTC

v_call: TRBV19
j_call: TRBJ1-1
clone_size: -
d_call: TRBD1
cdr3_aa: CASSITGAEAFF
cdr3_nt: TGTGCCAGTAGTATCACAGGGGCTGAAGCTTTCTTT

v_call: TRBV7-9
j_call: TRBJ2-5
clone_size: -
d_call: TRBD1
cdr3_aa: CASSLGDRGAQETQYF
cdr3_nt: TGTGCCAGCAGCTTAGGGGACAGGGGGGCACAAGAGACCCAGTACTTC

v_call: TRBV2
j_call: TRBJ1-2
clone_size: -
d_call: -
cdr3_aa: CASSLQGSNYGYTF
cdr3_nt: TGTGCCAGCAGCCTACAGGGATCTAACTATGGCTACACCTTC

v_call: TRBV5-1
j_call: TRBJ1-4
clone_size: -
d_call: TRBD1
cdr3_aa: CASSLTGTVNEKLFF
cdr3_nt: TGCGCCAGCAGCTTGACCGGGACAGTTAATGAAAAACTGTTTTTT

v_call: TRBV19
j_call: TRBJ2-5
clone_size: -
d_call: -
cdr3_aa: CATSRGLQETQYF
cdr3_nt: TGTGCCACCTCCAGGGGATTACAAGAGACCCAGTACTTC

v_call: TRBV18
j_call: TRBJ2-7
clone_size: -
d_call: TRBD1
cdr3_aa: CASSTNGQGGEQYF
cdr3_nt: TGTGCCAGCTCAACGAACGGACAGGGGGGCGAGCAGTACTTC

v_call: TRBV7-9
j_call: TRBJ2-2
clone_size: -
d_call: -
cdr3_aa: CASSNVDTGELFF
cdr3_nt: TGTGCCAGCAGTAACGTGGACACCGGGGAGCTGTTTTTT

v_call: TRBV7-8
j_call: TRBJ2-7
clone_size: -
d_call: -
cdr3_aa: CASSLDRDSLYEQYF
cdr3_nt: TGTGCCAGCAGCTTGGACCGGGACTCACTCTACGAGCAGTACTTC

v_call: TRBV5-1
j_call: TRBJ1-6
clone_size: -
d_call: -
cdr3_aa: CASSLEGYNSPLHF
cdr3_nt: TGCGCCAGCAGCTTGGAAGGTTATAATTCACCCCTCCACTTT

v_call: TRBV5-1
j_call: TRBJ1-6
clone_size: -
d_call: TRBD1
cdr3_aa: CASSLDRANSPLHF
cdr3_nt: TGCGCCAGCAGCTTAGACAGGGCGAATTCACCCCTCCACTTT

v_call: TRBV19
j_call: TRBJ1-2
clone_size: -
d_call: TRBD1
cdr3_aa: CASSIGQGLTYGYTF
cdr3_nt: TGTGCCAGTAGTATAGGACAGGGGCTTACCTATGGCTACACCTTC

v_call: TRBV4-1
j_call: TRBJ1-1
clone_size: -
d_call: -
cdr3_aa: CASSLIAAFSEAFF
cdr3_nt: TGCGCCAGCAGCCTAATAGCGGCGTTCTCTGAAGCTTTCTTT

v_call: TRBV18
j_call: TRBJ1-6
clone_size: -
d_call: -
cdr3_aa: CASSPLDPVNNSPLHF
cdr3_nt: TGTGCCAGCTCACCACTCGACCCAGTAAATAATTCACCCCTCCACTTT

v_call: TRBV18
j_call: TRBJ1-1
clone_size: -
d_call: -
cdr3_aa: CASSPQQGGNTEAFF
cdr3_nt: TGTGCCAGCTCACCACAACAGGGAGGGAACACTGAAGCTTTCTTT

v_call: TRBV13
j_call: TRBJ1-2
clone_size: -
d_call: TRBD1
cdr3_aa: CASTLGGRTANYGYTF
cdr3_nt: TGTGCCAGCACCCTAGGGGGCAGGACAGCTAACTATGGCTACACCTTC

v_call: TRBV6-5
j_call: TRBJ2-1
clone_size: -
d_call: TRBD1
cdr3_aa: CASRRGTGLYNEQFF
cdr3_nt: TGTGCCAGCAGACGCGGGACAGGCTTGTACAATGAGCAGTTCTTC

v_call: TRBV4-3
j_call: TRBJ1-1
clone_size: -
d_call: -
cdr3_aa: CASSQVAGRGNTEAFF
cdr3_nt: TGCGCCAGCAGCCAAGTCGCGGGACGGGGGAACACTGAAGCTTTCTTT

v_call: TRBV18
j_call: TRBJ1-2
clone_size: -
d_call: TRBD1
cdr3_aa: CASSPRDRVDGYTF
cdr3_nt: TGTGCCAGCTCACCCCGGGACAGGGTGGATGGCTACACCTTC

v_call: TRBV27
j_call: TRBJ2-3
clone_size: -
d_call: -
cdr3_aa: CASTNTDTQYF
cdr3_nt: TGTGCCAGCACAAACACAGATACGCAGTATTTT

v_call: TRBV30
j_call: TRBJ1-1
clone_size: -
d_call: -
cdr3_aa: CAWSAATMNTEAFF
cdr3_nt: TGTGCCTGGAGCGCCGCTACGATGAACACTGAAGCTTTCTTT

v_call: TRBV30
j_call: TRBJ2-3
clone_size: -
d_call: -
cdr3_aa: CAWSIGTGIRTDTQYF
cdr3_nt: TGTGCCTGGAGCATTGGGACGGGGATTCGCACAGATACGCAGTATTTT

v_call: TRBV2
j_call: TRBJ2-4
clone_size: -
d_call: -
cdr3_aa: CASSEAGPAKNIQYF
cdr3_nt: TGTGCCAGCAGTGAAGCGGGGCCGGCCAAAAACATTCAGTACTTC

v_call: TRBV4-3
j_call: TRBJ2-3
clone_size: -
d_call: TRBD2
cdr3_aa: CASSQARLASDTQYF
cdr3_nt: TGCGCCAGCAGCCAAGCAAGACTAGCATCAGATACGCAGTATTTT

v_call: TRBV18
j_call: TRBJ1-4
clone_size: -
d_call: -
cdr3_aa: CASSPNKPGIGKLFF
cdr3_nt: TGTGCCAGCTCACCGAACAAGCCAGGGATAGGAAAACTGTTTTTT

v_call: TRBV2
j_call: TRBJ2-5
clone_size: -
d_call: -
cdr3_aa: CASSGGQYQETQYF
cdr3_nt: TGTGCCAGCAGCGGAGGACAGTACCAAGAGACCCAGTACTTC

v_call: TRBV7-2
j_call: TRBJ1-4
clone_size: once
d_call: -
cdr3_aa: CASSQGGRLSEKLFF
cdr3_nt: TGTGCCAGCAGCCAAGGAGGGCGCCTAAGTGAAAAACTGTTTTTT

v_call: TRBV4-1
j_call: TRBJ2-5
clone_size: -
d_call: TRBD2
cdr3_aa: CASSQASGQETQYF
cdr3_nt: TGCGCCAGCAGCCAAGCTAGCGGACAAGAGACCCAGTACTTC

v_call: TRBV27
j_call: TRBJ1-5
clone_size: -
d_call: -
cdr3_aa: CASSLRGDWAQHF
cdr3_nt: TGTGCCAGCAGTTTGCGCGGTGATTGGGCCCAGCATTTT

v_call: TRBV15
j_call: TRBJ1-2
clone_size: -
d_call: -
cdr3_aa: CATSSYPASDGYTF
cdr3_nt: TGTGCCACCAGCAGTTATCCGGCCAGCGATGGCTACACCTTC

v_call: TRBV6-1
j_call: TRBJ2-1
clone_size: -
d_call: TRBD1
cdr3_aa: CASTPTGLHNEQFF
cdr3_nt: TGTGCCAGCACCCCGACAGGGCTTCACAATGAGCAGTTCTTC

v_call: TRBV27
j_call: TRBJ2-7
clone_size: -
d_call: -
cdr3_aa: CASTSDQAAGEQYF
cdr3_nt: TGTGCCAGCACCTCAGATCAGGCAGCCGGCGAGCAGTACTTC

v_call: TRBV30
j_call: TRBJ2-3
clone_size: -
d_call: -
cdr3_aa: CAWSVPGWDTQYF
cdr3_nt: TGTGCCTGGAGTGTGCCAGGGTGGGATACGCAGTATTTT

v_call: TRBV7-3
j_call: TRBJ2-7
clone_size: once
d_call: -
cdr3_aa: CASSLGAGVYEQYF
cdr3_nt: TGTGCCAGCAGCTTAGGGGCAGGAGTCTACGAGCAGTACTTC

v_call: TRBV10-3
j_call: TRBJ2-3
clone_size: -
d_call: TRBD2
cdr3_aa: CAIKAGGSTDTQYF
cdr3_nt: TGTGCCATCAAAGCGGGAGGCAGCACAGATACGCAGTATTTT

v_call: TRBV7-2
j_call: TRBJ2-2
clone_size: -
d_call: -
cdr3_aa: CASNLGVYSGELFF
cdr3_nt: TGTGCCAGCAACCTGGGAGTTTACAGCGGGGAGCTGTTTTTT

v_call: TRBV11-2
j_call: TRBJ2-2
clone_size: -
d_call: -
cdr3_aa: CASSFPGANTGELFF
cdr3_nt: TGTGCCAGCAGCTTTCCGGGAGCGAACACCGGGGAGCTGTTTTTT

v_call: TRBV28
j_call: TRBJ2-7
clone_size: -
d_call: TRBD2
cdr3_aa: CASSPGLAGTEQYF
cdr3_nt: TGTGCCAGCAGTCCTGGACTAGCGGGGACCGAGCAGTACTTC

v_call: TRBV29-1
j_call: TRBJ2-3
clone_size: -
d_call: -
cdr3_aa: CSVVVQGRTDTQYF
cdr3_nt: TGCAGCGTTGTCGTTCAGGGGAGGACAGATACGCAGTATTTT

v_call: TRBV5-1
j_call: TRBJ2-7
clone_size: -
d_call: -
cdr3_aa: CASSLYPGDSSYEQYF
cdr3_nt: TGCGCCAGCAGCCTCTACCCGGGGGACAGCTCCTACGAGCAGTACTTC

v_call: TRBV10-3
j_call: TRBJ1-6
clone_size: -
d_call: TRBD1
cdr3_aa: CAISGRGTAVDSPLHF
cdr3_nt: TGTGCCATCAGTGGGCGCGGGACAGCCGTGGATTCACCCCTCCACTTT

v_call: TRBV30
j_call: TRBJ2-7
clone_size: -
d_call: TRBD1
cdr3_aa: CAWNDRGRTYEQYF
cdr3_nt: TGTGCCTGGAATGACAGGGGGCGAACCTACGAGCAGTACTTC

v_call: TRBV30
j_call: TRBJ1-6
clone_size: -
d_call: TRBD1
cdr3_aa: CAWSVWDRGGSPLHF
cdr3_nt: TGTGCCTGGAGTGTGTGGGACAGGGGAGGTTCACCCCTCCACTTT

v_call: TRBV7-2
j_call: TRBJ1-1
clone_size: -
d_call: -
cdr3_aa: CASSFLSGPNTEAFF
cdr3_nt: TGTGCCAGCAGCTTTCTATCAGGGCCCAACACTGAAGCTTTCTTT

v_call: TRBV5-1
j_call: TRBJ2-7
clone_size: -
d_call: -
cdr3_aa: CASSLGVPGGQTYEQYF
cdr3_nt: TGCGCCAGCAGCTTGGGGGTCCCGGGGGGCCAGACCTACGAGCAGTACTTC

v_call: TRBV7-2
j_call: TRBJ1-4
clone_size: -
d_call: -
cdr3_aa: CASSLGWHATNEKLFF
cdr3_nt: TGTGCCAGCAGCTTAGGTTGGCACGCAACTAATGAAAAACTGTTTTTT

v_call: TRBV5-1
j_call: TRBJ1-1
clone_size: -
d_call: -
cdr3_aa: CASSLEGPAKNTEAFF
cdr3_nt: TGCGCCAGCAGCTTGGAGGGACCAGCTAAGAACACTGAAGCTTTCTTT

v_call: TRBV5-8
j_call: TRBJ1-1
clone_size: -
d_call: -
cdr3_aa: CASSRLMAGEAFF
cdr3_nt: TGTGCCAGCTCCCGCCTAATGGCAGGGGAAGCTTTCTTT

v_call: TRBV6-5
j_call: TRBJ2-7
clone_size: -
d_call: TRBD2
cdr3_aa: CASSYSGRGVYEQYF
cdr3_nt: TGTGCCAGCAGTTACTCAGGTCGGGGGGTGTACGAGCAGTACTTC

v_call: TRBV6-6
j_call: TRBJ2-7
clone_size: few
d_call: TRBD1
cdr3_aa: CASSARDSYHEQYF
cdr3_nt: TGTGCCAGCAGTGCCCGGGACAGCTACCACGAGCAGTACTTC

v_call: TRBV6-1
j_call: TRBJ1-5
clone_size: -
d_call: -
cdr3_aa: CASSEGPHQPQHF
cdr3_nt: TGTGCCAGCAGTGAGGGCCCTCATCAGCCCCAGCATTTT

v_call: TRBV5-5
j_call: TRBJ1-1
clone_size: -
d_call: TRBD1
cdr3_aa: CASSLRQGSTEAFF
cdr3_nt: TGTGCCAGCAGCTTGCGACAGGGAAGCACTGAAGCTTTCTTT

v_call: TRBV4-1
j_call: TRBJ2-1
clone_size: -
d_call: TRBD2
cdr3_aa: CASSQDFSIAGDNEQFF
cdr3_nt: TGCGCCAGCAGCCAAGATTTCAGTATAGCGGGGGACAATGAGCAGTTCTTC

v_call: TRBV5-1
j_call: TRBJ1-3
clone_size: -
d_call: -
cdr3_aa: CASSLAGGNSGNTIYF
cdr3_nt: TGCGCCAGCAGCTTGGCCGGGGGGAACTCTGGAAACACCATATATTTT

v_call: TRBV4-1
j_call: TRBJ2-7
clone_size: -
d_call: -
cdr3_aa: CASSQSGPAEQYF
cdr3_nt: TGCGCCAGCAGCCAATCGGGCCCTGCCGAGCAGTACTTC

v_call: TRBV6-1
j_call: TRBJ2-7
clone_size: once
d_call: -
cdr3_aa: CASTPRGPGEQYF
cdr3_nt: TGTGCCAGCACCCCTCGGGGGCCGGGTGAGCAGTACTTC

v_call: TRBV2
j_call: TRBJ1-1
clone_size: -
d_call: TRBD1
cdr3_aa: CAANLQGARTEAFF
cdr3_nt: TGTGCGGCAAACTTACAGGGGGCGCGGACTGAAGCTTTCTTT

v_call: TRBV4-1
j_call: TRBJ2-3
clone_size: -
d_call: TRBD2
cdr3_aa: CASSHEGLAGTDTQYF
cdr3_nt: TGCGCCAGCAGCCATGAGGGACTAGCGGGCACAGATACGCAGTATTTT

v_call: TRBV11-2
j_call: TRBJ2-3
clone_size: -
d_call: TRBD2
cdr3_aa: CASSSRAGSTDTQYF
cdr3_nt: TGTGCCAGCAGCTCCCGAGCGGGGAGCACAGATACGCAGTATTTT